This entry lists 32 T cell receptor beta chains sequenced from one sample in a study of immune heterogeneity within non-small cell lung tumors. Per sample, approximately 0.6 ug of bulk tumor genomic DNA was the template used. Every primary tumor yielded several biopsies, spaced far apart, that were taken during surgery. Patients went through curative surgery, and their non-small cell lung cancer was untreated and newly diagnosed. A first 10-cycle multiplex round used 32 V-gene and 13 J-gene primers on TCR beta CDR3. TCRdb re-called the multiplex PCR reads with MiXCR, one entry per CDR3 protein. Of over 14,000 distinct CDR3 sequences listed, around 30% are singletons. The sequenced sample was lung tumor tissue. The receptors originated from a woman between 45 and 60 years old with non-small cell lung cancer.

This chain connects TRBV6-1 to TRBJ1-2; D gene unclear. CDR3 size: 12 residues. CDR1 and CDR2 from the germline V gene are MNHNS and SASEGT. The V end was cut by 8 bases, the J end by 7 bases, with 14 bases between. The CDR3 spells CASRKDVSGYTF. The CDR3, as DNA: TGTGCCAGCCGCAAGGACGTCAGTGGCTACACCTTC.

The sample holds many counts of this clonotype. This chain connects TRBV2 to TRBJ1-2; D not certain. CDR3 size: 13 residues. The ends were cut back, 3 bases at V and 4 bases at J, with 9 bases in the middle. Per the germline V gene, CDR1 is SNHLY and CDR2 is FYNNEI. The CDR3: CASSEGFSYGYTF. The CDR3 nucleotides read TGTGCCAGCAGTGAGGGCTTCAGCTATGGCTACACCTTC.

In regard to this clonotype: Possible read error: a much larger clone is one base away. The gene calls are TRBV9 and TRBJ2-1; 8 positions match TRBD1. Germline V gene sequence: CDR1 SGDLS, CDR2 YYNGEE. The CDR3 is made up of 15 amino acids. CDR3 protein: CASSALTGAYNEKFF. The CDR3 DNA follows: TGTGCCAGCAGCGCCCTGACAGGGGCCTACAATGAGAAGTTCTTC.

This clonotype was picked up many times. This sequence joins TRBV24-1 and TRBJ2-2; 8 bases match TRBD1. CDR1 is KGHDR, CDR2 SFDVKD, per germline. V lost 4 bases to trimming and J lost 6 bases; unmatched junction nucleotides: 12. This CDR3 is built from 17 residues. CDR3 amino acids: CATSESPGQGASGELFF. The DNA of the CDR3 is TGTGCCACCAGTGAGTCCCCGGGGCAGGGGGCCTCCGGGGAGCTGTTTTTT.

This clonotype came up many times. V usage is TRBV19 and J usage is TRBJ2-1; D unclear. Germline V CDR1 and CDR2: LNHDA, SQIVND (reference sequence). The CDR3 consists of 12 residues. Trimming took 3 bases from V and 4 from J, leaving 4 bases between them. CDR3 in amino acids: CASSMEYNEQFF. CDR3 nucleotides: TGTGCCAGTAGTATGGAGTACAATGAGCAGTTCTTC. Supplemented by reference TRBV19 and TRBJ2-1, the full variable domain reads DGGITQSPKYLFRKEGQNVTLSCEQNLNHDAMYWYRQDPGQGLRLIYYSQIVNDFQKGDIAEGYSVSREKKESFPLTVTSAQKNPTAFYLCASSMEYNEQFFGPGTRLTVL.

The chain joins TRBV29-1 to TRBJ1-1; a weak D match, TRBD1 (6 bases). The germline V gene has CDR1 SQVTM and CDR2 ANQGSEA. The CDR3 extends over 12 amino acids. In DNA form, the CDR3 reads TGCATCGCAGGGGCCAGGAACACTGAAGCTTTCTTT. It translates to CIAGARNTEAFF.

This clonotype was recorded a few times. Being one base from a much bigger clone, this may be a read error. J is TRBJ2-5 and V is TRBV28, with D unclear. Per germline, CDR1 MDHEN and CDR2 SYDVKM. V was trimmed by 10 bases and J by 9 bases, leaving 21 bases between them. There are 13 residues in the CDR3. The CDR3 nucleotides read TGTGCCATCATGAAAAGCTCAATCGAGCCCCAGTACTTC. Translating gives CAIMKSSIEPQYF.

Ten or more counts support this clonotype. J is TRBJ2-7 and V is TRBV11-3; maybe TRBD1 (5 bases). Trimming took 3 bases from V and 4 from J, leaving 13 bases between them. Germline CDR1 is SGHNT and CDR2 is YENEEA. This CDR3 spans 14 amino acids. The CDR3 nucleotides are TGTGCCAGCAGCTTTGGGGCGAAGACTTACGAGCAGTACTTC. It translates to CASSFGAKTYEQYF.

J is TRBJ1-2 and V is TRBV30; TRBD1 might be the D (6 bases). V lost 3 bases, J lost 2 bases, and 16 bases lay in between. Germline CDR1 is GTSNPN and CDR2 is SVGIG (reference sequence). This CDR3 has 15 amino acids. Written as DNA, the CDR3 is TGTGCCTGGAGGGGAACCGGGACAAAAAACTATGGCTACACCTTC. This sequence encodes CAWRGTGTKNYGYTF. The whole variable domain, remainder taken from reference TRBV30 and TRBJ1-2, is SQTIHQWPATLVQPVGSPLSLECTVEGTSNPNLYWYRQAAGRGLQLLFYSVGIGQISSEVPQNLSASRPQDRQFILSSKKLLLSDSGFYLCAWRGTGTKNYGYTFGSGTRLTVV.

Ten or more counts support this clonotype. The chain combines TRBV5-1 with TRBJ2-1; possibly TRBD1 or TRBD2 for D (5 bases each). This CDR3 has 19 residues. V shed 2 bases and J shed 0 bases, with 21 bases lying between them. The germline CDR1 and CDR2 sequences are SGHRS and YFSETQ. The CDR3 nucleotides read TGCGCCAGCAGCTTACCCGGGACCGCCATAGTGACCTCCTACAATGAGCAGTTCTTC. Amino acid sequence: CASSLPGTAIVTSYNEQFF.

The chain has TRBV19 and TRBJ2-3; a possible D gene is TRBD1 (5 bases). CDR1 and CDR2 from the germline V gene are LNHDA and SQIVND (reference sequence). With 5 bases removed from V and 5 bases from J, the gap between germline ends came to 14 bases. The CDR3 runs 14 residues. CDR3 sequence (DNA): TGTGCCAGTAGTTTTTTCCAGGGTGGAGATACGCAGTATTTT. This sequence encodes CASSFFQGGDTQYF.

This clonotype has a handful of counts. A much larger clone lies a single base off, so this may be a read error. This chain connects TRBV6-5 to TRBJ1-1; D is ambiguous. With 2 bases removed from V and 3 bases from J, the gap between germline ends came to 7 bases. Germline-derived CDR1 and CDR2 are MNHEY and SVGAGI. The CDR3 has 13 residues. The CDR3 coding sequence is TGTGCCAGCAGTTACGACTCCCACACTGAAGCTTTCTTT. It translates to CASSYDSHTEAFF.

V gene TRBV5-1 combines with J gene TRBJ2-7; 7 bases line up with TRBD1. This CDR3 spans 15 amino acids. V lost 0 bases to trimming and J lost 6 bases; unmatched junction nucleotides: 9. From germline, CDR1 is SGHRS and CDR2 YFSETQ. The CDR3 protein is CASSLESTGLFEQYF. The CDR3 coding sequence is TGCGCCAGCAGCTTGGAGTCGACAGGGCTTTTCGAGCAGTACTTC.

Of note for this clonotype: A read error may be the cause here, since a much bigger clone is one base away. V usage is TRBV20-1 and J usage is TRBJ1-6; D unclear. The CDR3 covers 13 residues. In germline, CDR1 is DFQATT, CDR2 SNEGSKA (reference sequence). CDR3 amino acids: CSARTDLNSPLPF. CDR3 nucleotides: TGCAGTGCGAGGACGGATTTAAATTCACCCCTCCCCTTT.

This clonotype was counted many times. The chain combines TRBV19 with TRBJ1-1, with a possible D match to TRBD1 (6 bases). V lost 6 bases and J 8 bases, leaving 16 bases between the germline ends. The CDR3 sequence is 13 residues long. Looked up from germline, CDR1 is LNHDA and CDR2 is SQIVND (reference sequence). CDR3 bases: TGTGCCAGTAGGTTGGGAGGGGGTGCCGAAGCTTTCTTT. Its protein is CASRLGGGAEAFF.

The rearrangement joins TRBV7-2 to TRBJ1-2, with 7 bases lining up with TRBD1. This CDR3 comprises 14 residues. Germline lookup yields CDR1 SGHTA and CDR2 FQGNSA. The junction had 7 bases not matched to a gene; V was cut back by 5 bases and J by 4 bases. As DNA, the CDR3 is TGTGCCAGCAGCCTCCCAGGGGGTGCCTATGGCTACACCTTC. It specifies CASSLPGGAYGYTF.

This clonotype is classed as medium-sized (0.01 to 0.1%). The rearrangement uses TRBV30 and TRBJ2-5; tentatively, D is TRBD1 or TRBD2 (5 bases each). Trimming pared 1 base from V and 7 bases from J, leaving 10 bases between. The CDR3 runs to 12 residues. Looked up from germline, CDR1 is GTSNPN and CDR2 is SVGIG (reference sequence). CDR3 sequence: CAWSGGAGTQYF. The CDR3 DNA follows: TGTGCCTGGAGTGGAGGGGCAGGGACCCAGTACTTC.

This clonotype was seen at least ten times. The genes are TRBV10-3 and TRBJ2-7; D is ambiguous. The CDR3 length is 15 residues. V was pared by 0 bases and J by 3 bases, with 12 bases between. The germline V gene has CDR1 ENHRY and CDR2 SYGVKD. The CDR3 DNA reads TGTGCCATCAGTGAGTCGATAGGAAAGAACTACGAGCAGTACTTC. Its protein is CAISESIGKNYEQYF.

This chain joins TRBV2 and TRBJ1-2; D may be TRBD1 (5 bases). The CDR3 extends over 11 amino acids. Germline-derived CDR1 and CDR2 are SNHLY and FYNNEI. V was cut by 4 bases and J by 7 bases, with 7 bases left in between. The CDR3 loop reads CASSAGFGYTF. The CDR3 coding sequence is TGTGCCAGCAGTGCAGGGTTTGGCTACACCTTC.

This clonotype is medium-sized within its sample. The genes are TRBV10-3 and TRBJ2-1; 7 bases match TRBD2. Trimming took 6 bases from V and 9 from J; bases not matched to a gene: 23. The CDR3 has 18 amino acids. The germline CDR1 and CDR2 sequences are ENHRY and SYGVKD. CDR3: CAISDTSDSSQQYPEQFF. In DNA form, the CDR3 reads TGTGCCATCAGCGATACTAGCGACTCGTCCCAACAATATCCTGAGCAGTTCTTC.

Concerning this clonotype itself: A read error may be the cause here, since a much bigger clone is one base away. This rearrangement joins TRBV12-3 or TRBV12-4 to TRBJ1-1; no firm D call. The CDR3 totals 14 residues. The CDR3 bases are TGTGCCAGCGGTTTTCTGGCGGCCAACACTGAAGCTTTCTTT. It is translated as CASGFLAANTEAFF.

The gene calls are TRBV28 and TRBJ1-5, with 8 nucleotides matching TRBD1. CDR1 and CDR2 (germline): MDHEN, SYDVKM. The CDR3 covers 16 residues. The J segment lost 5 bases and the V segment lost 5 bases, leaving 11 bases of the junction unmatched. The CDR3 here is CASSPGGRGPDQPQHF. DNA of the CDR3: TGTGCCAGCAGTCCTGGAGGCAGGGGGCCTGATCAGCCCCAGCATTTT.

This chain connects TRBV6-1 to TRBJ1-2, with TRBD1 matching over 8 bases. Germline loops: CDR1 MNHNS, CDR2 SASEGT. Trimming cost V 2 bases and J 3 bases; bases outside gene matches: 5. This CDR3 has 15 amino acids. The CDR3 region has the DNA TGTGCCAGCAGTGAATCATTGACAGGGGACTATGGCTACACCTTC. Encoded protein: CASSESLTGDYGYTF.

The chain joins TRBV7-9 to TRBJ1-1, with 7 nucleotides matching TRBD1. Trimming at V came to 1 base and at J to 7 bases, leaving 9 bases not matched to a gene. Per the germline V gene, CDR1 is SEHNR and CDR2 is FQNEAQ (reference sequence). The CDR3 spans 15 residues. The CDR3 region has the DNA TGTGCCAGCAGCTTAGGGTGGGGACAGATCGTTGAAGCTTTCTTT. Protein: CASSLGWGQIVEAFF.

This clonotype was detected only a few times. A clone one base away is much larger, so this may be a read error. The V gene is TRBV11-2, the J gene TRBJ2-2; TRBD2 might be the D (5 bases). The V gene's germline CDR1 is SGHAT and CDR2 FQNNGV. The CDR3 sequence is 13 residues long. CDR3 nucleotides: TGTGCCAGCAGCCCCTCGAGTACCGGGGAGCCGTTTTTT. Translated: CASSPSSTGEPFF.

The chain recombines TRBV7-9 with TRBJ2-7; TRBD2 matches at 10 bases. Trimming cost V 3 bases and J 4 bases; bases outside gene matches: 6. From germline, CDR1 is SEHNR and CDR2 FQNEAQ (reference sequence). The CDR3 loop spans 15 amino acids. Here the CDR3 reads CASSFGPSGSYEQYF. In DNA form, the CDR3 reads TGTGCCAGCAGCTTTGGGCCTAGCGGGAGTTACGAGCAGTACTTC.

This clonotype was picked up many times. The chain carries TRBV6-1 and TRBJ1-3; D not certain. Trimming left V 6 bases short and J 0 bases short, with 12 bases between. Germline V gene sequence: CDR1 MNHNS, CDR2 SASEGT. The length of the CDR3 is 15 residues. Here the CDR3 DNA reads TGTGCCAGCAGAGTACACGGGAGCTCTGGAAACACCATATATTTT. Encoded protein: CASRVHGSSGNTIYF.

This rearrangement joins TRBV7-6 to TRBJ2-3; D perhaps matches TRBD2 (6 bases). The CDR3 is 13 amino acids. Germline V gives CDR1 SGHVS, CDR2 FNYEAQ. V was clipped by 5 bases and J by 4 bases, with 10 bases between them. The CDR3 spells CASSRTKADTQYF. The CDR3 bases are TGTGCCAGCAGCCGGACTAAGGCAGATACGCAGTATTTT. Full variable domain (outside the CDR3, taken from reference TRBV7-6 and TRBJ2-3): GAGVSQSPRYKVTKRGQDVALRCDPISGHVSLYWYRQALGQGPEFLTYFNYEAQQDKSGLPNDRFSAERPEGSISTLTIQRTEQRDSAMYRCASSRTKADTQYFGPGTRLTVL.

The rearrangement links TRBV18 to TRBJ2-1; TRBD2 aligns across 7 bases. The J segment lost 12 bases and the V segment lost 2 bases, leaving 7 bases of the junction unmatched. This CDR3 is built from 13 residues. Looked up from germline, CDR1 is KGHSH and CDR2 is LQKENI. This chain's CDR3 is CASSPTTAGTQFF. The CDR3 nucleotides are TGTGCCAGCTCACCAACGACAGCGGGAACGCAGTTCTTC.

The chain uses TRBV7-2 and TRBJ2-1; D gene uncertain. CDR3 length equals 15 residues. The V end was cut by 3 bases, the J end by 8 bases, with 17 bases between. Looked up from germline, CDR1 is SGHTA and CDR2 is FQGNSA. CDR3 region: CASSLSRTVRDEQFF. The CDR3 DNA reads TGTGCCAGCAGCTTGAGTAGGACCGTACGCGATGAGCAGTTCTTC.

The chain employs TRBV24-1 and TRBJ2-2, with D perhaps matching TRBD1 (7 bases). Germline V gene data show CDR1 as KGHDR and CDR2 as SFDVKD. Trimming left V 4 bases short and J 8 bases short, with 10 bases between. The CDR3 spans 13 residues. In DNA, the CDR3 is TGTGCCACCAGTGAGACAGGGAGGGGGGAGCTGTTTTTT. Protein product: CATSETGRGELFF.

This clonotype was recorded at least ten times. The genes are TRBV15 and TRBJ2-3; weak D call: TRBD2 (5 bases). V lost 7 bases and J lost 3, with 17 bases in between. This CDR3 is 15 amino acids long. Germline V gene sequence: CDR1 LNHNV, CDR2 YYDKDF (reference sequence). DNA for the CDR3: TGTGCCACCACCGACTTAGGAGCGGTGACAGATACGCAGTATTTT. The encoded protein is CATTDLGAVTDTQYF.